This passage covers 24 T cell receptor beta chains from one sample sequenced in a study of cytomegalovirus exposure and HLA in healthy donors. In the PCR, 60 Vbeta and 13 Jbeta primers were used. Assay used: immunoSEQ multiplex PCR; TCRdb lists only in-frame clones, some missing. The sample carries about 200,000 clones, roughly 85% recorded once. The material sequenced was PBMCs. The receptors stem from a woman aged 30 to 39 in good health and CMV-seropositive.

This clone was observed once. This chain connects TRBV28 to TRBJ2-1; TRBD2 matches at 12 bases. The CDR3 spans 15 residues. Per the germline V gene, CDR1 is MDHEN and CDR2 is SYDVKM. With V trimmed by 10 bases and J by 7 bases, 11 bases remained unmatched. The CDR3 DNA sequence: TGTGCCACCTCCCCGACTAGCGGGAGCGGTAATGAGCAGTTCTTC. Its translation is CATSPTSGSGNEQFF. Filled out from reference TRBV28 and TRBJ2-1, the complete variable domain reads DVKVTQSSRYLVKRTGEKVFLECVQDMDHENMFWYRQDPGLGLRLIYFSYDVKMKEKGDIPEGYSVSREKKERFSLILESASTNQTSMYLCATSPTSGSGNEQFFGPGTRLTVL.

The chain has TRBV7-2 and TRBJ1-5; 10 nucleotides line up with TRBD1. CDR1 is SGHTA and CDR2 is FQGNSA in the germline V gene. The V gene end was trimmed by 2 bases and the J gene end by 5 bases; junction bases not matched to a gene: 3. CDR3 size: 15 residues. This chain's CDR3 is CASSLRQGADQPQHF. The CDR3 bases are TGTGCCAGCAGCTTAAGACAGGGGGCGGATCAGCCCCAGCATTTT.

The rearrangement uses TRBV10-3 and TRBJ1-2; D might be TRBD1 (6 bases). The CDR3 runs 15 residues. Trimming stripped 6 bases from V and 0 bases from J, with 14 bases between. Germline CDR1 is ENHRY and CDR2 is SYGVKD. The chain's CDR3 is CAIRAGDTANYGYTF. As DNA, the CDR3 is TGTGCCATCAGGGCGGGGGACACAGCTAACTATGGCTACACCTTC.

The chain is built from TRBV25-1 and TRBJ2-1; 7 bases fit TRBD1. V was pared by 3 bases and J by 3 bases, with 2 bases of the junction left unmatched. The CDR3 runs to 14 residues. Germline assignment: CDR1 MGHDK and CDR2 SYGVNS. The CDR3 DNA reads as TGTGCCAGCAGTGACCGGGACAGCTACAATGAGCAGTTCTTC. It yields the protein CASSDRDSYNEQFF.

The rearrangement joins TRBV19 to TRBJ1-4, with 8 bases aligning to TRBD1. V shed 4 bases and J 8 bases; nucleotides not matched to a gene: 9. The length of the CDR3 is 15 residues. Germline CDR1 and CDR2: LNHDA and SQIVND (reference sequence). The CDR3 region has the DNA TGTGCCAGTAGTAAATTCCAGGGGGCAGGGGAAAAACTGTTTTTT. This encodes CASSKFQGAGEKLFF.

The CDR3 loop reads CATLDTRTGMNIQYF. CDR3 nucleotides: TGTGCCACCCTTGACACCCGGACAGGGATGAACATTCAGTACTTC. V is TRBV15 and J is TRBJ2-4; TRBD1 matches at 8 bases. Germline V lookup: CDR1 LNHNV, CDR2 YYDKDF (reference sequence). The CDR3 has 15 amino acids. V trimming: 8 bases; J trimming: 7 bases; junction bases outside the gene matches: 13.

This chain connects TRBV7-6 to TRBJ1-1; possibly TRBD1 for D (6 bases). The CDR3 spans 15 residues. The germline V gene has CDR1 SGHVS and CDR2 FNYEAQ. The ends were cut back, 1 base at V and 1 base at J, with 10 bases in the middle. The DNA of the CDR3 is TGTGCCAGCAGCTTAGACAGGGTCGGGAACACTGAAGCTTTCTTT. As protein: CASSLDRVGNTEAFF.

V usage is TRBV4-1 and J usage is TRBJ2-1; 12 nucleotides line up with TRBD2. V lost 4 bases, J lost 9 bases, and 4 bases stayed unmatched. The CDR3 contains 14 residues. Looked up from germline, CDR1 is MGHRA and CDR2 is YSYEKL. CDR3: CASSPSGGAFEQFF. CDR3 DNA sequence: TGCGCCAGCAGCCCTAGCGGGGGGGCCTTTGAGCAGTTCTTC.

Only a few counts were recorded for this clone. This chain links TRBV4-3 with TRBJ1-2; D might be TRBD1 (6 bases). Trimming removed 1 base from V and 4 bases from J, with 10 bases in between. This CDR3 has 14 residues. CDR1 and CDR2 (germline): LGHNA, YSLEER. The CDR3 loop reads CASSQVTGTYGYTF. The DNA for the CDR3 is TGCGCCAGCAGCCAAGTCACAGGGACCTATGGCTACACCTTC.

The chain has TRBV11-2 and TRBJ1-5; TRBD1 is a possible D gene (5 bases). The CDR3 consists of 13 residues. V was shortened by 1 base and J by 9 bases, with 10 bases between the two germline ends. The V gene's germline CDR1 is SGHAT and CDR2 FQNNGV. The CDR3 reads CASSLAGRRPQHF. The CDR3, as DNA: TGTGCCAGCAGCTTAGCAGGGCGACGGCCCCAGCATTTT. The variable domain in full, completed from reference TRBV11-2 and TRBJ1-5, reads EAGVAQSPRYKIIEKRQSVAFWCNPISGHATLYWYQQILGQGPKLLIQFQNNGVVDDSQLPKDRFSAERLKGVDSTLKIQPAKLEDSAVYLCASSLAGRRPQHFGDGTRLSIL.

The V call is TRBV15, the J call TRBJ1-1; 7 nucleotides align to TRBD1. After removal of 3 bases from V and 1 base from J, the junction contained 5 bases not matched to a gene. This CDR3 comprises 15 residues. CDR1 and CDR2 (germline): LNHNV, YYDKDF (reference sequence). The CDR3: CATSRGDRKNTEAFF. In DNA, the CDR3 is TGTGCCACCAGCAGGGGGGACAGAAAGAACACTGAAGCTTTCTTT.

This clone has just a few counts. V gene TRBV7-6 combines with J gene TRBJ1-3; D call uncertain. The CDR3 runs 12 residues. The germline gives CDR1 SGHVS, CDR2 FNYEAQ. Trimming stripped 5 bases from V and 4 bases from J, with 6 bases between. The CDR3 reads CASSLPGNTIYF. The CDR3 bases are TGTGCCAGCAGCCTCCCCGGAAACACCATATATTTT.

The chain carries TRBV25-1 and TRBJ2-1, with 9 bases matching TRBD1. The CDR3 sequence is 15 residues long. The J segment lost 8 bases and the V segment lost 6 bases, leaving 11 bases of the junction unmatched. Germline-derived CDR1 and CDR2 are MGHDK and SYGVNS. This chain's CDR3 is CASSLLGTGYHEQFF. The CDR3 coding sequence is TGTGCCAGCAGCCTCCTCGGGACAGGGTATCATGAGCAGTTCTTC.

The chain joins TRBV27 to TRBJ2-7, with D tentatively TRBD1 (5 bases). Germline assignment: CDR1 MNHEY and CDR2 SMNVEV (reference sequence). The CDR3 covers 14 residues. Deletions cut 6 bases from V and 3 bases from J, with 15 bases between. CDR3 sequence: CASRARTTNYEQYF. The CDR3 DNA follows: TGTGCCAGCAGGGCTAGGACAACCAACTACGAGCAGTACTTC.

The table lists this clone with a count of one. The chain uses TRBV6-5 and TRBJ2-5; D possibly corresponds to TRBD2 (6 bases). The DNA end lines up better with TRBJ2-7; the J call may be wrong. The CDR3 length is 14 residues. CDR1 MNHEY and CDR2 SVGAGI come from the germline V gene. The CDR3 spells CASSSAGGVYEQYF. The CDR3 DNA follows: TGTGCCAGCAGTTCGGCAGGAGGGGTGTACGAGCAGTACTTC.

This CDR3 is CASGGYRDRIEQYF. The CDR3 DNA reads TGTGCCAGCGGGGGGTACCGGGACAGAATAGAGCAGTACTTC. The chain combines TRBV27 with TRBJ2-7; D might be TRBD1 (7 bases). Trimming stripped 8 bases from V and 7 bases from J, with 21 bases between. CDR3 length: 14 amino acids. From germline, CDR1 is MNHEY and CDR2 SMNVEV (reference sequence).

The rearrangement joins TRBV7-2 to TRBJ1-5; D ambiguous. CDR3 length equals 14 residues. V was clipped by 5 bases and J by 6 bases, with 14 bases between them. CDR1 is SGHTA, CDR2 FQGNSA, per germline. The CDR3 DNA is TGTGCCAGCAGCCCTACCCGGGTCCCTCAGCCCCAGCATTTT. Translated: CASSPTRVPQPQHF.

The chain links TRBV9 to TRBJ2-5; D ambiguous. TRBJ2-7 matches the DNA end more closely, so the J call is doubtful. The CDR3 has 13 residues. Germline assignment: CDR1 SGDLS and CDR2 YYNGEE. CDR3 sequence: CASSVVPDYEQYF. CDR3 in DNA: TGTGCCAGCAGCGTAGTGCCTGACTACGAGCAGTACTTC.

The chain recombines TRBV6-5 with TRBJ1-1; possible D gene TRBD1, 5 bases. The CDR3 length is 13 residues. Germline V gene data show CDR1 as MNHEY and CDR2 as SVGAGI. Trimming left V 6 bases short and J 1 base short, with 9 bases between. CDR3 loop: CASSVTENTEAFF. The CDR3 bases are TGTGCCAGCAGCGTGACAGAGAACACTGAAGCTTTCTTT.

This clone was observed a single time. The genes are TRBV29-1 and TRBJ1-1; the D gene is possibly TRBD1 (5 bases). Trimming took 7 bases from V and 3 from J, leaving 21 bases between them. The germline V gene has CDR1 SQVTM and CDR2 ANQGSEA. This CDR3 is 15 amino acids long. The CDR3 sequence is CSGHLGAGRDTEAFF. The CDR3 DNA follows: TGCAGCGGTCACTTAGGGGCCGGACGGGACACTGAAGCTTTCTTT.

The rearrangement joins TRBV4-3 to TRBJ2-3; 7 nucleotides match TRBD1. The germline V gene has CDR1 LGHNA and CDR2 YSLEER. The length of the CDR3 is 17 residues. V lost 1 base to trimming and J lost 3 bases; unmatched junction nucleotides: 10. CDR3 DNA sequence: TGCGCCAGCAGCCAAGGGTCGACAGGGCTAATGACAGATACGCAGTATTTT. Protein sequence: CASSQGSTGLMTDTQYF.

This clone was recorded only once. CDR3 sequence reads: CASSMGHMNTEAFF. The CDR3 DNA sequence: TGTGCCAGCAGCATGGGACACATGAACACTGAAGCTTTCTTT. The V call is TRBV5-5, the J call TRBJ1-1; a possible D gene is TRBD1 (6 bases). This CDR3 has 14 amino acids. With 4 bases removed from V and 0 bases from J, the gap between germline ends came to 10 bases. Germline V CDR1 and CDR2: SGHKS, YYEKEE (reference sequence).

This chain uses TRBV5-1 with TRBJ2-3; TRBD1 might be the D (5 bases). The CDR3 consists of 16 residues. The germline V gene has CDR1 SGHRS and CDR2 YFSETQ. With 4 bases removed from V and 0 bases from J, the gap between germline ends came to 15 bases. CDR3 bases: TGCGCCAGCAGCCGGAGACAGCCAGCGAGCACAGATACGCAGTATTTT. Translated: CASSRRQPASTDTQYF.

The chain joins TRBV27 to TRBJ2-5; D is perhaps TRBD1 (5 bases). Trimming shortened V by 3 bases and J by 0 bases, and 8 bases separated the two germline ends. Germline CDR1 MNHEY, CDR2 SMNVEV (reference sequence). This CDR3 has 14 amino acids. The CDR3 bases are TGTGCCAGCAGTTTGGACACCAACCAAGAGACCCAGTACTTC. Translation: CASSLDTNQETQYF.